The sequence of this T cell receptor (beta chain) was determined in a study of low-dose radiotherapy and immunotherapy resistance in tumors. Study details: Intravenous administration to patients comprised nivolumab at 240 mg every two weeks and ipilimumab at 1 mg/kg every six weeks.

Time point specified: after trial treatment. Noted treatment: LDRT plus nivolumab, ipilimumab, low-dose cyclophosphamide and aspirin (RACIN trial). Donors were treated with nivolumab, ipilimumab, aspirin, and low-dose cyclophosphamide and radiotherapy. TRAV- and TRBV-specific primers were used for first-strand cDNA, which covered alpha and beta chains. Amplification, which lasted roughly 20 PCR cycles, used a constant-region primer and V-primer adapter to amplify TCRs. TCRdb reanalysed the reads using MiXCR and keeps one entry per CDR3 protein. The profile shows roughly 30,000 distinct CDR3 sequences, approximately 49% of them singletons. The CDR3 is 15 amino acids. For this clonotype: One end of the junction is discordant with germline, which a read error may explain.

The chain combines TRBV5-3 with TRBJ1-1; 8 bases are shared with TRBD1. TRBV5-3 is classed as an ORF, of uncertain function. This specimen consisted of PBMCs, obtained after low-dose radiotherapy plus immunotherapy. The TCR sequence derives from a male donor with gallbladder cancer. In DNA, the CDR3 is TGTGCCAGCAGCTCTCTCGGACAGGGAACAATGGAAGCTTTCTTT. Translating it yields CASSSLGQGTMEAFF.